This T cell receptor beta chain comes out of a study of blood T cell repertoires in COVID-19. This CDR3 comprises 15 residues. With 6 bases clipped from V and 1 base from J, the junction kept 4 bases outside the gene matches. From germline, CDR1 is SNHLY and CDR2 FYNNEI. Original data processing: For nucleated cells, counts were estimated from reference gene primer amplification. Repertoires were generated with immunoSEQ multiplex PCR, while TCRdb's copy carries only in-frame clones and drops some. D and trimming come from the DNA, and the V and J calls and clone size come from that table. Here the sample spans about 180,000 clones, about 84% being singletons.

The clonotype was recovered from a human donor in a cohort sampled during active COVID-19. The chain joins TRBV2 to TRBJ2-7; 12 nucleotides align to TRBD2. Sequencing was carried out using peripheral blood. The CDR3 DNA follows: TGTGCCAGCAGACAGACTAGCGGGGGTTCCTACGAGCAGTACTTC. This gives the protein CASRQTSGGSYEQYF.